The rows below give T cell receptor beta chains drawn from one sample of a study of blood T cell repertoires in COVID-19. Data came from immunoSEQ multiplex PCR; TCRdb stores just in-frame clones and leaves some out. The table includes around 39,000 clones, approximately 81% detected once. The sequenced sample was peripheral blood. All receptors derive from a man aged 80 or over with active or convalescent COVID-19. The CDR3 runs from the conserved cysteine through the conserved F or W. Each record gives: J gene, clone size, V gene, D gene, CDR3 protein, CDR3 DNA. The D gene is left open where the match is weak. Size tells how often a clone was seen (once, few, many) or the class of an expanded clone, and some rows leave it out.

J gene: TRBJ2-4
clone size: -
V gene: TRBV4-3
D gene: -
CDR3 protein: CASSRQGQNIQYF
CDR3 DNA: TGCGCCAGCAGCCGGCAGGGGCAAAACATTCAGTACTTC

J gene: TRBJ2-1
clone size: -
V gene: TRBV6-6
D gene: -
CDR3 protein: CASSYSPAGALDEQFF
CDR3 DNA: TGTGCCAGCAGTTACTCACCCGCGGGGGCCCTCGATGAGCAGTTCTTC

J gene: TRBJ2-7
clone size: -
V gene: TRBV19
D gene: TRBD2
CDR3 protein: CASSIGRTSGFSYEQYF
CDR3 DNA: TGTGCCAGTAGTATTGGACGGACTAGCGGTTTCTCCTACGAGCAGTACTTC

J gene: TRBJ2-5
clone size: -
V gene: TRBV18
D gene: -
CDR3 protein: CASSVGTGETQYF
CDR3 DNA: TGTGCCAGCTCAGTCGGGACTGGAGAGACCCAGTACTTC

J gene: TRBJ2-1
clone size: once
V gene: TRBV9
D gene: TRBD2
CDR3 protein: CASSVGTGGRVNEQFF
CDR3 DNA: TGTGCCAGCAGCGTAGGGACGGGAGGGCGCGTCAATGAGCAGTTCTTC

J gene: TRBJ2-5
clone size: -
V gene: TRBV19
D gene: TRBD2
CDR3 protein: CASSIQLAGVSETQYF
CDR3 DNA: TGTGCCAGTAGTATACAACTAGCGGGAGTCTCAGAGACCCAGTACTTC

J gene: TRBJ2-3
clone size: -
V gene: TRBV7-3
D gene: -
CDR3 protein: CASSLNGLLTDTQYF
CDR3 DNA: TGTGCCAGCAGCTTAAATGGACTCCTCACAGATACGCAGTATTTT

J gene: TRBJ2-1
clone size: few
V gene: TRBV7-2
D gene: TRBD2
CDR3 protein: CASSLASRLATYNEQFF
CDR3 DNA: TGTGCCAGCAGCTTAGCTTCAAGACTAGCTACCTACAATGAGCAGTTCTTC

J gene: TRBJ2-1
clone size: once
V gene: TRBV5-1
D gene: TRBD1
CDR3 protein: CASSWGTGDVNEQFF
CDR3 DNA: TGCGCCAGCAGCTGGGGGACAGGGGACGTGAATGAGCAGTTCTTC

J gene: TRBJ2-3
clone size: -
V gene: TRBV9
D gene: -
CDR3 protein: CASSATARGTDTQYF
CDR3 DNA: TGTGCCAGCAGCGCCACGGCGAGGGGCACAGATACGCAGTATTTT

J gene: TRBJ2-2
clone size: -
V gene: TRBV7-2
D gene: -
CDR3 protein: CAWNRGRGRAGELFF
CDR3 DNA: TGTGCCTGGAACAGGGGGCGCGGGAGGGCCGGGGAGCTGTTTTTT

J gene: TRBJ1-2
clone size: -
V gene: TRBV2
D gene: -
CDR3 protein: CASRLQGVYGYTF
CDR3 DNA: TGTGCCAGCAGGTTGCAAGGGGTCTATGGCTACACCTTC

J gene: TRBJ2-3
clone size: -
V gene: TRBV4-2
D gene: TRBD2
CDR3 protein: CASSQVGFIGLAISDTQYF
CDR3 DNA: TGTGCCAGCAGCCAAGTGGGTTTCATAGGACTAGCGATTTCAGATACGCAGTATTTT

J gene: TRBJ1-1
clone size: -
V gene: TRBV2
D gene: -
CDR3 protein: CASSARFEAFF
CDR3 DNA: TGTGCCAGCTCGGCTAGATTTGAAGCTTTCTTT

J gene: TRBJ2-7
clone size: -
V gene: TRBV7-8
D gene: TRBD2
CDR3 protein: CASSLRLAGLEQYF
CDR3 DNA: TGTGCCAGCAGCCTTCGACTAGCGGGACTCGAGCAGTACTTC

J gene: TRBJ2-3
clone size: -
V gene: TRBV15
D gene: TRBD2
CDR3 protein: CATSSGTSGGSRTDTQYF
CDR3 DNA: TGTGCCACCAGCAGCGGGACTAGCGGGGGTAGTCGCACAGATACGCAGTATTTT

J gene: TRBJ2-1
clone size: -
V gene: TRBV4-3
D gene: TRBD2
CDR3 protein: CASELAGGPWNEQFF
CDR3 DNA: TGCGCCTCGGAGTTAGCGGGGGGGCCTTGGAATGAGCAGTTCTTC

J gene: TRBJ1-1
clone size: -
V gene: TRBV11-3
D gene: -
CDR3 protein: CASSLVGAQGEAFF
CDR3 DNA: TGTGCCAGCAGCTTAGTGGGGGCGCAGGGCGAAGCTTTCTTT

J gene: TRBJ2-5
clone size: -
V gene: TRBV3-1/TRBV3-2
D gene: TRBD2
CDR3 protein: CASSQALAGNQETQYF
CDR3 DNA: TGTGCCAGCAGCCAGGCCTTAGCGGGAAACCAAGAGACCCAGTACTTC

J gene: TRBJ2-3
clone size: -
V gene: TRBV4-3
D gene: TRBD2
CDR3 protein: CASSQDPHGLAGGTDTQYF
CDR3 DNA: TGCGCCAGCAGCCAAGATCCCCACGGACTAGCGGGGGGGACAGATACGCAGTATTTT

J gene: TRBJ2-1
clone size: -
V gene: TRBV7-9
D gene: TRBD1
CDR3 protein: CASSLGQGRFDEQFF
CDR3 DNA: TGTGCCAGCAGCCTCGGACAGGGGCGTTTCGATGAGCAGTTCTTC

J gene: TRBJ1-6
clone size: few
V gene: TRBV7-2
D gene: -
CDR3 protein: CASSPYLSPLHF
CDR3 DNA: TGTGCCAGCAGCCCCTACCTTTCACCCCTCCACTTT

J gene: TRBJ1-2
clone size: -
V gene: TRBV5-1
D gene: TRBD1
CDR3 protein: CASSSLPGTEANYGYTF
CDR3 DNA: TGCGCCAGCAGCTCCCTCCCCGGGACAGAAGCTAACTATGGCTACACCTTC

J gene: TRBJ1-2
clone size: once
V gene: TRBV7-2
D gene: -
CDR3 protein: CASSSIGAGGYTF
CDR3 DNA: TGTGCCAGCAGCTCTATCGGGGCGGGAGGCTACACCTTC

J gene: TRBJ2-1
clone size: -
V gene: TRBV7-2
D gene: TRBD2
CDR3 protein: CASSPGLIYNEQFF
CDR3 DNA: TGTGCCAGCAGCCCGGGACTAATTTACAATGAGCAGTTCTTC

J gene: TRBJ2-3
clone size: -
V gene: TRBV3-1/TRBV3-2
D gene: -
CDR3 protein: CASSLGLTDTQYF
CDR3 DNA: TGTGCCAGCAGCCTCGGACTCACAGATACGCAGTATTTT

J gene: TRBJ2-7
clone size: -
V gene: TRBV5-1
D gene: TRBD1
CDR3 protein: CASSVADPRQGAGKQYF
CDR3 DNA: TGCGCCAGCAGCGTCGCCGACCCCCGCCAGGGGGCAGGAAAGCAGTACTTC

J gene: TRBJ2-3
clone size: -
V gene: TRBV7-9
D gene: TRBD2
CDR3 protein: CASSFGRPDTTDTQYF
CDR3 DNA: TGTGCCAGCAGCTTCGGGAGGCCCGATACTACAGATACGCAGTATTTT

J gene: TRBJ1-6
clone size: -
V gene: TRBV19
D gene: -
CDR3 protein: CASSTSRRQDSPLHF
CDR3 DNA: TGTGCCAGTAGTACATCCAGGAGACAGGATTCACCCCTCCACTTT

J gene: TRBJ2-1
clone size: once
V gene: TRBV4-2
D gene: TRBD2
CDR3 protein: CASSQPSGGFNEQFF
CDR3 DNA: TGTGCCAGCAGCCAACCTAGCGGGGGGTTTAATGAGCAGTTCTTC

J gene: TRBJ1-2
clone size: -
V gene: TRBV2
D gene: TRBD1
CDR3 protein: CASSPNGQGSVYGYTF
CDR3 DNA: TGTGCCAGCAGTCCTAACGGACAGGGTTCGGTCTATGGCTACACCTTC

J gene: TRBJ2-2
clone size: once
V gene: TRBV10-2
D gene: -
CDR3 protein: CASGASRAGELFF
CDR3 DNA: TGCGCCAGTGGGGCTAGTCGCGCCGGGGAGCTGTTTTTT